This T cell receptor (beta chain) was sequenced for a study of breast tumors, draining lymph nodes, adjacent tissues. Germline CDR1 and CDR2: SGHNT and YENEEA. V was trimmed by 5 bases and J by 9 bases, leaving 14 bases between them. The CDR3 is 13 residues long. Comment on this clonotype: The antigen is undetermined. With a much larger clone just one base away, this may be a read error. The conserved phenylalanine or tryptophan is not found at the CDR3 terminus, so this likely reflects a read error.

Samples came from axillary lymph nodes draining the breast cancer. One entry per CDR3 protein, called by TCRdb with MiXCR from the multiplex PCR reads. Here the sample spans 270,000 or so distinct CDR3 sequences, around 30% being singletons. Study results and caveats: Tumor T cell lymph node origin was a supported hypothesis, not proven. Tumor repertoires ranked between lymph nodes and nontumor tissue in diversity, with V and J gene preferences.

The chain has TRBV11-3 and TRBJ2-1; D remains ambiguous. The receptor was derived from a female donor with breast cancer. Some clones in this sample may be carry-over from other donors' samples. Sequenced: axillary lymph node tissue. CDR3 in DNA: TGTGCCAGCAGCCTTCGAGGCCCCGGTGAGCAGTTCCTC. Its translation is CASSLRGPGEQFL.